The rows below give T cell receptor beta chains drawn from one sample of a study of graft-versus-host responses after intestinal transplantation. Method: immunoSEQ multiplex PCR; TCRdb's copy keeps in-frame clones and lacks some. The table lists 74,000 or so clones, roughly 90% of them singletons. The specimen was PBMCs, collected 98 days after intestinal transplantation. All receptors come from a human patient who received an intestinal transplant, so some T cells may come from the graft donor. Both conserved end residues are part of each CDR3. The order of the fields is V gene, clone size, D gene, J gene, CDR3 DNA, CDR3 protein. D genes are given only for firm matches. The size of a clone is reported for some rows only, either as once, few or many, or as a class for expanded clones.

v_call: TRBV23-1
clone_size: NA
d_call: TRBD1
j_call: TRBJ2-7
cdr3_nt: TGCGCCAGCAGTCCGAGGACAGGCTCCTACGAGCAGTACTTC
cdr3_aa: CASSPRTGSYEQYF

v_call: TRBV18
clone_size: NA
d_call: NA
j_call: TRBJ2-2
cdr3_nt: TGTGCCAGCTCAAGGAACAGGGGCGGGAGCACCGGGGAGCTGTTTTTT
cdr3_aa: CASSRNRGGSTGELFF

v_call: TRBV2
clone_size: NA
d_call: TRBD2
j_call: TRBJ2-7
cdr3_nt: TGTGCCAGCAGAGCTAACCTAGCGGGGGATTACGAGCAGTACTTC
cdr3_aa: CASRANLAGDYEQYF

v_call: TRBV6-5
clone_size: NA
d_call: NA
j_call: TRBJ2-1
cdr3_nt: TGTGCCAGCCGAAGGTGGAATGAGCAGTTCTTC
cdr3_aa: CASRRWNEQFF

v_call: TRBV6-5
clone_size: NA
d_call: TRBD1
j_call: TRBJ1-4
cdr3_nt: TGTGCCAGCAGTCACAGGGGATGGAATGAAAAACTGTTTTTT
cdr3_aa: CASSHRGWNEKLFF

v_call: TRBV7-8
clone_size: NA
d_call: TRBD2
j_call: TRBJ2-7
cdr3_nt: TGTGCCAGCAGCTTGACTAGCGGGAGCTACGAGCAGTACTTC
cdr3_aa: CASSLTSGSYEQYF

v_call: TRBV5-6
clone_size: NA
d_call: NA
j_call: TRBJ2-1
cdr3_nt: TGTGCCAGCAGCTTGGCCCCAGTTGACGAGGGAAATGAGCAGTTCTTC
cdr3_aa: CASSLAPVDEGNEQFF

v_call: TRBV18
clone_size: NA
d_call: TRBD1
j_call: TRBJ2-7
cdr3_nt: TGTGCCAGCTCACCGGGACAGGGGTTAAAGGAGCAGTACTTC
cdr3_aa: CASSPGQGLKEQYF

v_call: TRBV5-5
clone_size: once
d_call: NA
j_call: TRBJ2-7
cdr3_nt: TGTGCCAGCAGCTTGGATCCCCGTGCCTACGAGCAGTACTTC
cdr3_aa: CASSLDPRAYEQYF

v_call: TRBV29-1
clone_size: once
d_call: NA
j_call: TRBJ1-1
cdr3_nt: TGCAGCGTGGGACAGAACACTGAAGCTTTCTTT
cdr3_aa: CSVGQNTEAFF

v_call: TRBV5-1
clone_size: NA
d_call: NA
j_call: TRBJ2-4
cdr3_nt: TGCGCCAGCAGCTTAACGTCGAAAAACATTCAGTACTTC
cdr3_aa: CASSLTSKNIQYF

v_call: TRBV6-5
clone_size: few
d_call: NA
j_call: TRBJ2-3
cdr3_nt: TGTGCCAGCAGTCTAACCGGGACCCCTTCCGATACGCAGTATTTT
cdr3_aa: CASSLTGTPSDTQYF

v_call: TRBV5-1
clone_size: NA
d_call: NA
j_call: TRBJ2-7
cdr3_nt: TGCGCCAGCCGACAGGAGCTAGCGTCCGAGCAGTACTTC
cdr3_aa: CASRQELASEQYF

v_call: TRBV28
clone_size: NA
d_call: NA
j_call: TRBJ1-3
cdr3_nt: TGTGCCAGCACCACCACTCTTGGGGACGGTGGAAACACCATATATTTT
cdr3_aa: CASTTTLGDGGNTIYF

v_call: TRBV6-6
clone_size: few
d_call: TRBD1
j_call: TRBJ2-7
cdr3_nt: TGTGCCAGCAGGAGGGGACAGGGATCCTACGAGCAGTACTTC
cdr3_aa: CASRRGQGSYEQYF

v_call: TRBV5-1
clone_size: NA
d_call: TRBD2
j_call: TRBJ2-1
cdr3_nt: TGCGCCAGCAGCTTGGGACTAGCGGGAATTGAGCAGTTCTTC
cdr3_aa: CASSLGLAGIEQFF

v_call: TRBV29-1
clone_size: NA
d_call: TRBD1
j_call: TRBJ1-1
cdr3_nt: TGCAGCGTTGACCTAGACAGGGCTGGGTACACTGAAGCTTTCTTT
cdr3_aa: CSVDLDRAGYTEAFF

v_call: TRBV28
clone_size: NA
d_call: NA
j_call: TRBJ2-7
cdr3_nt: TGTGCCAGCAGTTTCTGGAGGGATACTGAGGAATACTTC
cdr3_aa: CASSFWRDTEEYF

v_call: TRBV5-4
clone_size: NA
d_call: TRBD1
j_call: TRBJ2-5
cdr3_nt: TGTGCCAGCAGCGCCGACAGGGAGGAGACCCAGTACTTC
cdr3_aa: CASSADREETQYF

v_call: TRBV5-6
clone_size: NA
d_call: NA
j_call: TRBJ1-5
cdr3_nt: TGTGCCAGCAGCTTGGTACAGGGAAAGCCCCAGCATTTT
cdr3_aa: CASSLVQGKPQHF

v_call: TRBV7-2
clone_size: NA
d_call: TRBD2
j_call: TRBJ2-3
cdr3_nt: TGTGCCAGCAGCGGACCGGGACTAGCGGGGGCCCCGTTGACGCAGTATTTT
cdr3_aa: CASSGPGLAGAPLTQYF

v_call: TRBV11-3
clone_size: few
d_call: TRBD2
j_call: TRBJ2-2
cdr3_nt: TGTGCCAGCAGCCCGGGACGCGGGGGCGGGGAGCTGTTTTTT
cdr3_aa: CASSPGRGGGELFF

v_call: TRBV9
clone_size: NA
d_call: NA
j_call: TRBJ1-3
cdr3_nt: TGTGCCAGCAGCTCGAGACATACTGGAAACACCATATATTTT
cdr3_aa: CASSSRHTGNTIYF

v_call: TRBV19
clone_size: once
d_call: NA
j_call: TRBJ1-4
cdr3_nt: TGTGCCAGTCTCGGGGGGGACGAAAAACTGTTTTTT
cdr3_aa: CASLGGDEKLFF

v_call: TRBV5-1
clone_size: NA
d_call: NA
j_call: TRBJ2-7
cdr3_nt: TGCGCCAGCAGCCTAGAGCGGGTGGACTCCTACGAGCAGTACTTC
cdr3_aa: CASSLERVDSYEQYF

v_call: TRBV29-1
clone_size: NA
d_call: TRBD2
j_call: TRBJ2-1
cdr3_nt: TGCAGCGTTGAACCGGGACTAGCGGTGGAATTCACCTACAATGAGCAGTTCTTC
cdr3_aa: CSVEPGLAVEFTYNEQFF

v_call: TRBV28
clone_size: NA
d_call: NA
j_call: TRBJ1-2
cdr3_nt: TGTGCCAGCAGTATAATTCGACGGCACGGCTATGGCTACACCTTC
cdr3_aa: CASSIIRRHGYGYTF

v_call: TRBV11-2
clone_size: once
d_call: NA
j_call: TRBJ2-1
cdr3_nt: TGTGCCAGCAGCTTTGGTAACTACAATGAGCAGTTCTTC
cdr3_aa: CASSFGNYNEQFF

v_call: TRBV19
clone_size: NA
d_call: NA
j_call: TRBJ2-1
cdr3_nt: TGTGCCAGTAGTATAGACGAAAATGAGCAGTTCTTC
cdr3_aa: CASSIDENEQFF

v_call: TRBV30
clone_size: NA
d_call: NA
j_call: TRBJ2-7
cdr3_nt: TGTGCCTGGAGTGCAGGGTTCGGCTACGAGCAGTACTTC
cdr3_aa: CAWSAGFGYEQYF

v_call: TRBV27
clone_size: NA
d_call: NA
j_call: TRBJ1-3
cdr3_nt: TGTGCCAGCAGTTTATCAATGCCTGGAAACACCATATATTTT
cdr3_aa: CASSLSMPGNTIYF

v_call: TRBV4-1
clone_size: NA
d_call: NA
j_call: TRBJ2-3
cdr3_nt: TGCGCCAGCAGCCAAGCGGGGGAGGCAACAGATACGCAGTATTTT
cdr3_aa: CASSQAGEATDTQYF

v_call: TRBV6-1
clone_size: few
d_call: NA
j_call: TRBJ2-7
cdr3_nt: TGTGCCAGCACCCCCGGACACATCCTCTACGAGCAGTACTTC
cdr3_aa: CASTPGHILYEQYF

v_call: TRBV28
clone_size: NA
d_call: NA
j_call: TRBJ2-5
cdr3_nt: TGTGCCAGCAGTTTTGAGCGTGAGACCCAGTACTTC
cdr3_aa: CASSFERETQYF

v_call: TRBV21-1
clone_size: NA
d_call: NA
j_call: TRBJ2-7
cdr3_nt: TGTGCCAGCAGCAAGACAGGGGGCAGGTACGAGCAGTACTTC
cdr3_aa: CASSKTGGRYEQYF

v_call: TRBV7-2
clone_size: NA
d_call: TRBD2
j_call: TRBJ2-3
cdr3_nt: TGTGCCAGCAGCTTGTTTGGCGGGGGGGCTGTAGATACGCAGTATTTT
cdr3_aa: CASSLFGGGAVDTQYF

v_call: TRBV29-1
clone_size: NA
d_call: NA
j_call: TRBJ2-3
cdr3_nt: TGCAGCGGGGCAGGGACAGATACGCAGTATTTT
cdr3_aa: CSGAGTDTQYF

v_call: TRBV5-1
clone_size: NA
d_call: TRBD1
j_call: TRBJ1-5
cdr3_nt: TGCGCCAGCAGCGCCGGAGCAGGGGGCGATCAGCCCCAGCATTTT
cdr3_aa: CASSAGAGGDQPQHF

v_call: TRBV6-6
clone_size: NA
d_call: TRBD1
j_call: TRBJ1-1
cdr3_nt: TGTGCCAGCAGTGAGGGACAGGGGTACACTGAAGCTTTCTTT
cdr3_aa: CASSEGQGYTEAFF

v_call: TRBV4-1
clone_size: NA
d_call: NA
j_call: TRBJ2-7
cdr3_nt: TGCGCCAGCAGCCAAGCCAAGAGCTCCTACGAGCAGTACTTC
cdr3_aa: CASSQAKSSYEQYF

v_call: TRBV6-1
clone_size: NA
d_call: TRBD2
j_call: TRBJ2-3
cdr3_nt: TGTGCCAGCAGTGTGAGTAGCGGGGGGGGGACAGATACGCAGTATTTT
cdr3_aa: CASSVSSGGGTDTQYF

v_call: TRBV5-1
clone_size: NA
d_call: TRBD2
j_call: TRBJ2-2
cdr3_nt: TGCGCCAGCAGCTTGGCGGGAGGTATGGCCGGGGAGCTGTTTTTT
cdr3_aa: CASSLAGGMAGELFF

v_call: TRBV6-5
clone_size: few
d_call: NA
j_call: TRBJ2-7
cdr3_nt: NA
cdr3_aa: CASSTSDYSYEQYF

v_call: TRBV5-1
clone_size: NA
d_call: NA
j_call: TRBJ1-2
cdr3_nt: TGCGCCAGCAGGCCCGACAGTTACTATGGCTACACCTTC
cdr3_aa: CASRPDSYYGYTF

v_call: TRBV5-1
clone_size: NA
d_call: NA
j_call: TRBJ1-1
cdr3_nt: TGCGCCAGCAGCCTCGTAGCTCGGGACACTGAAGCTTTCTTT
cdr3_aa: CASSLVARDTEAFF

v_call: TRBV19
clone_size: NA
d_call: TRBD1
j_call: TRBJ2-1
cdr3_nt: TGTGCCAGTAGTACACAACAGGGGGATGAGCAGTTCTTC
cdr3_aa: CASSTQQGDEQFF

v_call: TRBV5-1
clone_size: NA
d_call: NA
j_call: TRBJ2-5
cdr3_nt: TGCGCCAGCAGCTTGGGACAGGAAGAGACCCAGTACTTC
cdr3_aa: CASSLGQEETQYF